This T cell receptor beta chain appears in the sequencing data of a study of OX40 agonist ivuxolimab in advanced cancers. Study overall: Administration of intravenous ivuxolimab to patients occurred every 2 weeks at 0.01 to 10 mg/kg.

Trimming stripped 3 bases from V and 0 bases from J, with 5 bases between. This CDR3 comprises 14 residues. Germline CDR1 and CDR2: LNHDA and SQIVND (reference sequence). The repertoire was sequenced with immunoSEQ multiplex PCR; TCRdb's copy has only in-frame clones and lacks some. The sample has some 85,000 clones, roughly 84% seen once; the top ten hold over 0.2%. This sequence joins TRBV19 and TRBJ1-4; no clear D gene. The source is an adult with an advanced solid tumor such as melanoma, head and neck, liver or kidney cancer. Here the sequenced sample was CD4+ or CD8+ T cells sorted from blood, taken in a trial of the OX40 agonist ivuxolimab. The CDR3 DNA reads as TGTGCCAGTAGTATTTCCGCAACTAATGAAAAACTGTTTTTT. Translating gives CASSISATNEKLFF.